One sample yielded the 13 T cell receptor beta chains listed below, sequenced in a study. The TRBV12-4/TRBJ1-2 clonotypes were amplified using barcode primers with ligated adaptors. A single record per CDR3 protein comes from TCRdb applying MiXCR to the multiplex PCR reads. The sample contains over a thousand distinct CDR3 sequences, approximately 20% of which appear only once. Source material: naive CD4+ T cells sorted from blood. Stated subset: naive CD4+ T cells, CD4+CD45RA+CD25-. Source of these receptors: a female donor with breast cancer.

This clonotype occurred once. The V and J genes are TRBV12-3 or TRBV12-4 and TRBJ1-2; 7 bases agree with TRBD1. CDR3 size: 13 residues. Trimming took 4 bases from V and 7 from J; bases not matched to a gene: 6. The CDR3 sequence: CASSSWTGRGYTF. CDR3 DNA: TGTGCCAGCAGTTCCTGGACAGGTCGTGGCTACACCTTC.

By frequency in the sample, this clonotype is medium-sized. The chain links TRBV12-3 or TRBV12-4 to TRBJ1-2; no clear D. This CDR3 has 14 residues. Between the trimmed V and J ends, which lost 3 bases and 4 bases, there was a span of 12 bases. This chain's CDR3 is CASSFGSILYGYTF. In DNA form, the CDR3 reads TGTGCCAGCAGTTTCGGCTCCATCCTCTATGGCTACACCTTC.

This clonotype counts as medium-sized. The chain is built from TRBV12-3 or TRBV12-4 and TRBJ1-2; 9 bases are shared with TRBD1. J was trimmed by 4 bases and V by 3 bases; bases with no gene match: 3. The CDR3 extends over 14 amino acids. As DNA, the CDR3 is TGTGCCAGCAGTTTGCGGGGACAGGGCTATGGCTACACCTTC. This codes for CASSLRGQGYGYTF.

By sample fraction, this clonotype is medium-sized. V usage is TRBV12-3 or TRBV12-4 and J usage is TRBJ1-2, with D possibly TRBD1 on 5 matching bases. CDR3 length: 13 residues. Deletions cut 7 bases from V and 6 bases from J, with 15 bases between. CDR3 protein: CASTTDTVDGYTF. The CDR3 bases are TGTGCCAGCACTACGGACACCGTGGATGGCTACACCTTC.

This clonotype is categorized as medium-sized. The rearrangement links TRBV12-3 or TRBV12-4 to TRBJ1-2; D unclear. The CDR3 is 15 residues long. Trimming removed 2 bases from V and 3 bases from J, with 13 bases in between. The chain's CDR3 is CASSLRHRSYYGYTF. The DNA for the CDR3 is TGTGCCAGCAGTTTAAGGCACAGAAGCTACTATGGCTACACCTTC.

By sample share, this clonotype is medium-sized. This chain connects TRBV12-3 or TRBV12-4 to TRBJ1-2, with D unclear. Trimming stripped 5 bases from V and 6 bases from J, with 10 bases between. The CDR3 runs 12 residues. CDR3 in amino acids: CASSPYLDGYTF. As DNA, the CDR3 is TGTGCCAGCAGTCCATATTTGGATGGCTACACCTTC.

A few counts support this clonotype. The chain is built from TRBV12-3 or TRBV12-4 and TRBJ1-2, with D perhaps matching TRBD1 (5 bases). The CDR3 is 12 amino acids. Trimming cost V 8 bases and J 6 bases, with 13 bases left between them. The chain's CDR3 is CASAGWWNGYTF. The DNA for the CDR3 is TGTGCCAGCGCAGGGTGGTGGAATGGCTACACCTTC.

This clonotype is hyperexpanded. The V and J genes are TRBV12-3 or TRBV12-4 and TRBJ1-2; D uncertain. Trimming left V 1 base short and J 8 bases short, with 8 bases between. This CDR3 comprises 12 residues. In nucleotides, the CDR3 is TGTGCCAGCAGTTTAGGGGTTTGGGGCTACACCTTC. Its translation is CASSLGVWGYTF.

V and J are TRBV12-3 or TRBV12-4 and TRBJ1-2, with TRBD1 identical over 7 bases. The CDR3 is made up of 14 amino acids. Trimming at V came to 4 bases and at J to 7 bases, leaving 9 bases not matched to a gene. This CDR3 is CASSSLGQLVGYTF. The CDR3 region has the DNA TGTGCCAGCAGTTCCCTGGGACAGCTTGTTGGCTACACCTTC.

This chain connects TRBV12-3 or TRBV12-4 to TRBJ1-2; tentative D call: TRBD1 (5 bases). This CDR3 has 15 residues. Trimming left V 8 bases short and J 5 bases short, with 21 bases between. CDR3 in amino acids: CASGSTVGDAYGYTF. The CDR3 region has the DNA TGTGCCAGCGGATCAACAGTCGGGGACGCGTATGGCTACACCTTC.

The chain has TRBV12-3 or TRBV12-4 and TRBJ1-2; 8 positions agree with TRBD1. The CDR3 covers 14 residues. V dropped 7 bases and J dropped 7; count of bases not matched to a gene: 11. The DNA for the CDR3 is TGTGCCAGCAATCCGGGACAGGAAAGGAGTGGCTACACCTTC. It codes for CASNPGQERSGYTF.

This clonotype came up a few times. The chain carries TRBV12-3 or TRBV12-4 and TRBJ1-2; TRBD1 aligns across 8 bases. The CDR3 totals 14 residues. Trimming at V came to 6 bases and at J to 7 bases, leaving 10 bases not matched to a gene. The CDR3 spells CASSLDRERSGYTF. The CDR3 coding sequence is TGTGCCAGCAGCCTGGACAGGGAGCGAAGTGGCTACACCTTC.

Within the sample, this clonotype is medium-sized (0.01 to 0.1%). V is TRBV12-3 or TRBV12-4 and J is TRBJ1-2, with TRBD1 matching 9 bases. CDR3 length: 14 residues. The J segment lost 4 bases and the V segment lost 1 base, leaving 1 base of the junction unmatched. The CDR3 loop reads CASSLGDRVYGYTF. The CDR3 bases are TGTGCCAGCAGTTTAGGGGACAGGGTCTATGGCTACACCTTC.